The clone carrying this T cell receptor beta chain was seen a few times. Its antigen is still unknown. Construction of TCR beta libraries was performed using quantitative 5'-RACE with molecular barcodes. TCRdb processed the 5' RACE reads anew with MiXCR; each CDR3 protein has one entry. Of some 400,000 distinct CDR3 sequences detected, around 24% appear once; the ten largest clones hold about a sixth. The record originates from a study of CD8 T cells in ankylosing spondylitis. Overall study findings and caveats: Typical of ankylosing spondylitis blood, it appeared, was a TCR beta motif of several highly homologous variants. Disease-linked clones were CD8+ and relatively rare in peripheral blood. The study looked at matched synovial fluid samples from ankylosing spondylitis patients. Disease-linked clones were reported to be significantly enriched there.

V trimming: 2 bases; J trimming: 2 bases; junction bases outside the gene matches: 6. Germline CDR1 reads LNHDA; CDR2 reads SQIVND (reference sequence). The CDR3 covers 17 residues. The sequence derives from a male donor with ankylosing spondylitis. The sample taken for sequencing was blood, either unsorted or a sorted T cell fraction (not recorded which). This chain uses TRBV19 with TRBJ2-1, with TRBD1 matching over 10 bases. The CDR3, as DNA: TGTGCCAGTAGTATACGAAAGGGACAGGGGACCTACAATGAGCAGTTCTTC. Translated: CASSIRKGQGTYNEQFF.